This record concerns one TCR beta chain sequence. Its antigen is undetermined. This specimen belongs to a study of cytomegalovirus exposure and HLA in healthy donors. General study findings and limits: Within a later analysis, the majority of CMV-associated TCR beta chains appeared HLA-restricted. Per published accounts, TCR beta sequences correctly predicted the HLA-A and HLA-B alleles of most subjects. Across donors, presence/absence analyses took sequencing depth to be roughly uniform.

The PCR had 60 Vbeta and 13 Jbeta primers. Profiling relied on immunoSEQ multiplex PCR, and the TCRdb table lists in-frame clones only, not all of them. The top ten hold 1.5% to 2% of the sample, which has approximately 180,000 clones, around nine tenths seen once. V lost 2 bases and J lost 6; bases outside the gene matches: 0. The CDR3 consists of 13 residues. Germline V CDR1 and CDR2: MNHEY, SVGAGI. This TCR was recovered from a woman under 30 in good health and CMV-seronegative. The sample taken for sequencing was PBMCs. The chain carries TRBV6-5 and TRBJ1-5, with 8 bases matching TRBD1. CDR3: CASSYDRGQPQHF. For the CDR3, the DNA is TGTGCCAGCAGTTACGACAGGGGTCAGCCCCAGCATTTT.